The next 25 T cell receptor beta chains were all read from a single sample in a study of cytomegalovirus exposure and HLA in healthy donors. With 60 Vbeta and 13 Jbeta primers, the PCR was carried out. Profiling relied on immunoSEQ multiplex PCR, and the TCRdb table lists in-frame clones only, not all of them. The sample gives over 150,000 clones, about 75% of which show up once; approximately 3.1% is in the top ten. Material: PBMCs. The receptors here all came from a woman aged 50 to 60 in good health and CMV-seropositive.

The chain employs TRBV30 and TRBJ1-5, with a possible D match to TRBD1 (5 bases). The CDR3 runs to 14 residues. Trimming stripped 0 bases from V and 3 bases from J, with 9 bases between. Germline V gene lookup returns CDR1 GTSNPN and CDR2 SVGIG (reference sequence). The CDR3 nucleotides are TGTGCCTGGAGTGTAGCAGGGAACAATCAGCCCCAGCATTTT. Translating it yields CAWSVAGNNQPQHF. Together with reference TRBV30 and TRBJ1-5, the CDR3 gives the full variable domain: SQTIHQWPATLVQPVGSPLSLECTVEGTSNPNLYWYRQAAGRGLQLLFYSVGIGQISSEVPQNLSASRPQDRQFILSSKKLLLSDSGFYLCAWSVAGNNQPQHFGDGTRLSIL.

This chain uses TRBV19 with TRBJ2-4; TRBD1 is a possible D gene (6 bases). V was cut by 9 bases and J by 0 bases, with 12 bases left in between. The V gene's germline CDR1 is LNHDA and CDR2 SQIVND (reference sequence). The CDR3 length is 14 residues. CDR3 sequence: CASMDSIAKNIQYF. CDR3 DNA sequence: TGTGCCAGCATGGACAGTATAGCCAAAAACATTCAGTACTTC.

CDR3: CASRGPGVTDTQYF. The CDR3 nucleotides are TGCGCCAGCAGAGGGCCCGGGGTCACAGATACGCAGTATTTT. The chain recombines TRBV10-2 with TRBJ2-3, with D maybe TRBD2 (5 bases). Germline V gene data show CDR1 as WSHSY and CDR2 as SAAADI. Deletions cut 6 bases from V and 2 bases from J, with 12 bases between. The CDR3 contains 14 residues.

This clone occurred a few times. This rearrangement joins TRBV2 to TRBJ2-7; possible D gene TRBD2, 6 bases. The CDR3 has 14 residues. CDR1 is SNHLY and CDR2 is FYNNEI in the germline V gene. The V end was cut by 3 bases, the J end by 2 bases, with 11 bases between. The CDR3 loop reads CASSEEGFTYEQYF. CDR3 sequence (DNA): TGTGCCAGCAGTGAGGAGGGCTTCACCTACGAGCAGTACTTC.

J is TRBJ2-5 and V is TRBV2; no firm D call. V dropped 7 bases and J dropped 2 bases, with 14 bases sitting between them. This CDR3 region has 14 residues. Germline lookup yields CDR1 SNHLY and CDR2 FYNNEI. DNA of the CDR3: TGTGCCAGCATTCCCGTCAGGCGTCAAGAGACCCAGTACTTC. Translating gives CASIPVRRQETQYF. Variable domain in full (rest from reference TRBV2 and TRBJ2-5): EPEVTQTPSHQVTQMGQEVILRCVPISNHLYFYWYRQILGQKVEFLVSFYNNEISEKSEIFDDQFSVERPDGSNFTLKIRSTKLEDSAMYFCASIPVRRQETQYFGPGTRLLVL.

The V gene is TRBV5-1, the J gene TRBJ1-5; 7 nucleotides agree with TRBD1. V lost 4 bases, J lost 1 base, and 2 bases stayed unmatched. Per germline, CDR1 SGHRS and CDR2 YFSETQ. CDR3 length: 14 residues. CDR3 sequence reads: CASSPGQSNQPQHF. As DNA, the CDR3 is TGCGCCAGCAGCCCGGGACAGAGCAATCAGCCCCAGCATTTT.

V and J are TRBV5-4 and TRBJ1-2; tentative D call: TRBD1 (6 bases). The germline gives CDR1 SGHNT, CDR2 YYREEE (reference sequence). Trimming pared 4 bases from V and 4 bases from J, leaving 11 bases between. There are 13 residues in the CDR3. CDR3 sequence reads: CASSEDSLYGYTF. CDR3 nucleotides: TGTGCCAGCAGCGAGGACAGCCTCTATGGCTACACCTTC. Together with reference TRBV5-4 and TRBJ1-2, the CDR3 gives the full variable domain: ETGVTQSPTHLIKTRGQQVTLRCSSQSGHNTVSWYQQALGQGPQFIFQYYREEENGRGNFPPRFSGLQFPNYSSELNVNALELDDSALYLCASSEDSLYGYTFGSGTRLTVV.

J is TRBJ2-2 and V is TRBV5-4, with D maybe TRBD1 (5 bases). The CDR3 is made up of 14 amino acids. Trimming removed 3 bases from V and 8 bases from J, with 14 bases in between. The V gene's germline CDR1 is SGHNT and CDR2 YYREEE (reference sequence). CDR3 sequence: CASSSAGLKGELFF. CDR3 sequence (DNA): TGTGCCAGCAGCTCGGCAGGGTTAAAAGGGGAGCTGTTTTTT.

The rearrangement uses TRBV7-6 and TRBJ2-5; maybe TRBD2 (6 bases). With 0 bases removed from V and 4 bases from J, the gap between germline ends came to 12 bases. In germline, CDR1 is SGHVS, CDR2 FNYEAQ. The CDR3 loop spans 15 amino acids. The CDR3 is CASSLAGGSGETQYF. CDR3 DNA sequence: TGTGCCAGCAGCTTAGCCGGGGGTAGCGGAGAGACCCAGTACTTC.

This clone was counted a single time. The gene calls are TRBV11-2 and TRBJ1-1; 8 bases line up with TRBD1. With 0 bases clipped from V and 9 bases from J, the junction kept 3 bases outside the gene matches. The germline gives CDR1 SGHAT, CDR2 FQNNGV. CDR3 length: 13 amino acids. The CDR3 loop reads CASSLDLRGQAFF. The CDR3 DNA reads as TGTGCCAGCAGCTTAGACCTCAGGGGGCAAGCTTTCTTT. The variable domain in full, completed from reference TRBV11-2 and TRBJ1-1, reads EAGVAQSPRYKIIEKRQSVAFWCNPISGHATLYWYQQILGQGPKLLIQFQNNGVVDDSQLPKDRFSAERLKGVDSTLKIQPAKLEDSAVYLCASSLDLRGQAFFGQGTRLTVV.

The gene calls are TRBV29-1 and TRBJ2-2; 11 nucleotides align to TRBD2. The CDR3 has 14 residues. Trimming took 4 bases from V and 5 from J; bases not matched to a gene: 3. From germline, CDR1 is SQVTM and CDR2 ANQGSEA. The CDR3 region is CSVVGLAGTGELFF. The DNA of the CDR3 is TGCAGCGTTGTAGGACTAGCGGGTACCGGGGAGCTGTTTTTT.

This clone was seen a few times. The genes are TRBV6-1 and TRBJ1-1, with D tentatively TRBD1 (5 bases). Germline loops: CDR1 MNHNS, CDR2 SASEGT. This CDR3 has 14 residues. Deletions cut 2 bases from V and 11 bases from J, with 18 bases between. The CDR3 region is CASSELPSGKWAFF. CDR3 coding DNA: TGTGCCAGCAGTGAACTCCCCTCAGGGAAATGGGCTTTCTTT.

This sequence joins TRBV19 and TRBJ1-4; D might be TRBD1 (6 bases). Trimming cost V 10 bases and J 4 bases, with 13 bases left between them. This CDR3 is built from 13 residues. Per the germline V gene, CDR1 is LNHDA and CDR2 is SQIVND (reference sequence). The CDR3 DNA reads as TGTGCCACCGCGACAGGCTATAATGAAAAACTGTTTTTT. Its protein is CATATGYNEKLFF.

The gene calls are TRBV5-5 and TRBJ2-3; possible D gene TRBD2, 7 bases. V was shortened by 2 bases and J by 5 bases, with 18 bases between the two germline ends. This CDR3 has 16 amino acids. The germline V gene has CDR1 SGHKS and CDR2 YYEKEE (reference sequence). In DNA form, the CDR3 reads TGTGCCAGCAGCTTTACCTGGGAGGGGGGGCAAGATACGCAGTATTTT. Its translation: CASSFTWEGGQDTQYF.

The V call is TRBV7-6, the J call TRBJ2-7, with a tentative D call TRBD1 (6 bases). The CDR3 runs 14 residues. V was shortened by 4 bases and J by 4 bases, with 14 bases between the two germline ends. CDR1 is SGHVS, CDR2 FNYEAQ, per germline. CDR3 residues: CASSSDIQGYEQYF. The CDR3 bases are TGTGCCAGCAGCTCAGACATACAGGGTTACGAGCAGTACTTC.

V is TRBV6-5 and J is TRBJ1-2; D unresolved. Germline V CDR1 and CDR2: MNHEY, SVGAGI. The CDR3 totals 14 residues. Trimming shortened V by 2 bases and J by 0 bases, and 7 bases separated the two germline ends. CDR3 region: CASSYDIANYGYTF. CDR3 sequence (DNA): TGTGCCAGCAGTTACGACATTGCTAACTATGGCTACACCTTC.

The rearrangement joins TRBV7-2 to TRBJ2-1, with 11 bases identical to TRBD1. This CDR3 comprises 17 residues. Trimming removed 3 bases from V and 2 bases from J; junction bases left unmatched: 6. Germline assignment: CDR1 SGHTA and CDR2 FQGNSA. In DNA form, the CDR3 reads TGTGCCAGCAGCTTCACGGGACAGGGGGACCCCTACAATGAGCAGTTCTTC. It codes for CASSFTGQGDPYNEQFF. Using reference TRBV7-2 and TRBJ2-1 for the parts outside the CDR3, the full variable domain is GAGVSQSPSNKVTEKGKDVELRCDPISGHTALYWYRQSLGQGLEFLIYFQGNSAPDKSGLPSDRFSAERTGGSVSTLTIQRTQQEDSAVYLCASSFTGQGDPYNEQFFGPGTRLTVL.

This clone has only a few counts. The chain combines TRBV7-9 with TRBJ2-7; D may be TRBD2 (5 bases). Germline values: CDR1 SEHNR, CDR2 FQNEAQ (reference sequence). V dropped 1 base and J dropped 4 bases, with 14 bases sitting between them. The CDR3 is 15 residues long. The CDR3 region is CASSLGAAEVYEQYF. The CDR3 nucleotides read TGTGCCAGCAGCTTAGGGGCCGCGGAGGTATACGAGCAGTACTTC.

This chain joins TRBV6-5 and TRBJ1-6, with 8 bases fitting TRBD1. J lost 10 bases, V lost 2 bases, and 4 bases had no gene match. The CDR3 has 14 residues. CDR1 and CDR2 from the germline V gene are MNHEY and SVGAGI. CDR3 protein: CASSYQRQGSPLHF. CDR3 nucleotide sequence: TGTGCCAGCAGTTACCAGCGACAGGGGTCACCCCTCCACTTT.

This clone was observed once. This chain links TRBV6-1 with TRBJ1-2, with 10 positions matching TRBD1. The CDR3 runs 13 residues. The junction had 6 bases not matched to a gene; V was cut back by 7 bases and J by 7 bases. Germline V CDR1 and CDR2: MNHNS, SASEGT. CDR3 sequence: CASTPGTGVGYTF. The CDR3 DNA sequence: TGTGCCAGCACGCCCGGGACAGGGGTTGGCTACACCTTC.

The chain combines TRBV6-1 with TRBJ2-7, with D perhaps TRBD1 (5 bases). The V gene lost 5 bases and the J gene lost 4 bases, with 12 bases spanning the gap. From germline, CDR1 is MNHNS and CDR2 SASEGT. The CDR3 sequence is 13 residues long. CDR3 nucleotide sequence: TGTGCCAGCAGTTTTTTCAGGGATTACGAGCAGTACTTC. It is translated as CASSFFRDYEQYF.

This clone was recorded only once. The chain is built from TRBV7-8 and TRBJ2-5; 10 bases map to TRBD2. The CDR3 contains 16 residues. V lost 6 bases, J lost 2 bases, and 9 bases stayed unmatched. The germline V gene encodes CDR1 SGHVS and CDR2 FQNEAQ. The CDR3 here is CASRWLAGATQETQYF. As DNA, the CDR3 is TGTGCCAGCAGATGGCTAGCGGGGGCCACACAAGAGACCCAGTACTTC.

J is TRBJ1-2 and V is TRBV14; no clear D. Germline V gives CDR1 SGHDN, CDR2 FVKESK. The CDR3 extends over 13 amino acids. V lost 6 bases and J 5 bases, leaving 13 bases between the germline ends. CDR3 DNA sequence: TGTGCCAGCAGTCCGGACTTTTTATATGGCTACACCTTC. Translated: CASSPDFLYGYTF.

This clone appeared a few times. The V gene is TRBV5-1, the J gene TRBJ2-5; D gene ambiguous. The CDR3 has 14 residues. V was trimmed by 0 bases and J by 5 bases, leaving 11 bases between them. Germline values: CDR1 SGHRS, CDR2 YFSETQ. DNA of the CDR3: TGCGCCAGCAGCTTGGAATCAGTGATGGAGACCCAGTACTTC. It translates to CASSLESVMETQYF.

This chain connects TRBV6-1 to TRBJ2-1; tentatively, D is TRBD1 (5 bases). The V gene lost 4 bases and the J gene lost 1 base, with 11 bases spanning the gap. The CDR3 contains 15 residues. The germline gives CDR1 MNHNS, CDR2 SASEGT. The CDR3 DNA reads TGTGCCAGCAGTGTCGCAGGGAATTCCTACAATGAGCAGTTCTTC. Translated: CASSVAGNSYNEQFF.